This T cell receptor beta chain was captured in a study of T cells in Graves' hyperthyroidism and ophthalmopathy (dated by TCRdb to about 2019). Notes on the research overall: Peripheral blood samples were taken at initial diagnosis, before any treatment was given. A discovery cohort of about a hundred patients, about 43 with Graves' ophthalmopathy and 57 with stable Graves' hyperthyroidism, was used to find distinguishing TCR V-J signatures. Prospective prediction of ophthalmopathy was tested in an independent validation cohort of under 20 hyperthyroidism patients and around 16 patients who later progressed to ophthalmopathy. For training and testing, the 100 or so patients in the discovery cohort were randomly divided in a 7:3 ratio. In addition, the study compared T-cell repertoires in thyroid tissue and in blood from 6 or 7 Graves' hyperthyroidism patients. After sampling, hyperthyroidism patients received methimazole starting at 30 mg daily, and ophthalmopathy patients received high-dose intravenous methylprednisolone. TCR Vbeta CDR3 sequencing of 140 or so peripheral blood samples (fewer than 45 ophthalmopathy, 75 or so hyperthyroidism and roughly 17 progressor patients) is reported in the paper.

General findings and caveats noted by the study authors: No statistical method was used to set the sample size in advance, and investigators knew the group allocation. Ophthalmopathy was separated from stable hyperthyroidism by a 13 V-J signature model, with roughly 88% sensitivity and around 81% specificity obtained in cross-validation and 80%/75% obtained in testing. In validation, the model predicted progression to ophthalmopathy with around 71% sensitivity and 72% to 75% specificity, a median of 6.5 months before onset. Most expanded thyroid clonotypes (frequency above 0.001) were also found in blood, which suggests that blood repertoires may mirror thyroid immune responses.

Reading from cysteine to phenylalanine, the CDR3 counts 14 amino acids. This entry keeps only the CDR3 DNA: 42 bases, framed from base 1. The V end loses 3 bases and the J end loses 8 bases, and a stretch of 14 bases separates them. Stable Graves' hyperthyroidism was defined as no progression to ophthalmopathy during 18 months of follow-up. The hyperthyroidism patients were between 18 and 65 years old and newly diagnosed, with a disease duration of less than 2 months. Any patient with an uncontrolled infection, another autoimmune disease, pregnancy or lactation was excluded. Diagnoses were established on the basis of clinical symptoms, serum thyroxine and TRAb, thyroid ultrasound, and orbital computed tomography. PBMCs were separated from roughly 9.6 ml of fresh peripheral blood using Ficoll-Paque density gradient centrifugation. Total RNA was extracted with Trizol reagent, and quality was checked on an Agilent 2100 Bioanalyzer.

This clonotype occurred many times. It lacks a known antigen. Within one base of it there is no much larger clone, and no base qualities were kept. The TCR beta CDR3 regions were amplified from the RNA transcripts. A first-round RT-PCR of the TCR CDR3 used the HTBI primer set with the Qiagen OneStep RT-PCR kit. Libraries were constructed in a second round of multiplex PCR, after which size selection and purification were performed. Paired-end sequencing of the libraries was performed with 100 bp reads on an Illumina HiSeq2000. The study's processing was this. SOAPnuke was used to process the raw data, throwing out any read that contained adapters or uncalled bases, had a mean Phred below 15, or lacked an exact constant-primer or identifier match. High-quality paired reads were merged with COPE v1.2.5, and unique nucleotide sequences were defined as clonotypes. Clonotypes were aligned to IMGT TRBV, TRBD and TRBJ reference segments using MiTCR v1.1. The analysis included only V-J combinations with a frequency above 0.0001, which together covered around 99% of the repertoires. The TCS score was defined as F50 (clonal expansion) divided by E x V (chaos), with BLOSUM62-based TCRdist calculated between CDR3 peptides within each V-J. Welch's t-statistics and random forest reduced roughly 500 V-J features to under 15, which were used in a naive Bayes classifier (R e1071). The public reads were reanalyzed by TCRdb: fastp trimming at Q25, MiXCR alignment, in-frame beta chains only. Rows with a matching CDR3 protein are joined into one entry that keeps the most common DNA and genes. Clone size and V and J calls follow TCRdb, not the original study. The sample profile shows some 270,000 distinct CDR3 sequences; around 15% of them were found once. The ten largest make up 7% to 9.5% of the sample.

This TCR was recovered from a woman aged 40 to 50 with Graves' hyperthyroidism. The sequencing sample was made of blood. The chain links TRBV12-3 or TRBV12-4 with TRBJ2-1, with the D gene call left open. The CDR3 reads CASSFRHESDEQFF. The DNA is as follows: TGTGCCAGCAGTTTTCGACACGAATCCGATGAGCAGTTCTTC.